This T cell receptor (beta chain) is drawn from a study of blood T cell repertoires in COVID-19. Study context: COVID-19 samples, acute and convalescent, were from the United States, Italy and Spain. Nucleic acid was either cDNA or gDNA, and it came from T cells, B-cell-depleted T cells, or PBMCs.

Germline CDR1 MNHEY, CDR2 SVGEGT. The CDR3 is 16 amino acids. To note about this clone: The junction does not match germline at one end; this may be a read error.

Original data processing: Scientists estimated how many nucleated cells there were by amplifying reference gene primers. Only in-frame clones appear in the TCRdb table, and some are missing; sequencing was by immunoSEQ multiplex PCR. The V and J calls and clone size were taken over from that table, and D and trimming were inferred from the DNA. The sample yields 120,000 to 150,000 clones, approximately 89% seen once. The gene calls are TRBV6-2 or TRBV6-3 and TRBJ2-3, with a tentative D call TRBD2 (6 bases). This sequence was found in a human donor in a cohort sampled during active COVID-19. Sequenced sample: peripheral blood. The CDR3 spells CASSQRYTGVTYTQYF. DNA for the CDR3: TGTGCCAGCAGTCAGAGGTACACGGGGGTCACATATACGCAGTATTTT.